The 31 T cell receptor beta chains in this list originate from one sample, sequenced in a study of blood T cell repertoires in COVID-19. The method was immunoSEQ multiplex PCR; TCRdb's version includes in-frame clones alone and lacks a portion of them. The table includes hundreds of thousands of clones, about nine tenths detected once. Input material: PBMCs or T cells enriched from blood (not recorded which). Receptors originate from a woman aged 60-75 years who had recovered from COVID-19.

In regard to this clone: The same CDR3 is also encoded by other DNA sequences in this sample. The V gene is TRBV6-5, the J gene TRBJ1-2; the D gene is possibly TRBD1 (5 bases). The V and J ends lost 0 bases and 5 bases respectively, with 10 bases between them. The CDR3 sequence is 14 residues long. CDR1 and CDR2 (germline): MNHEY, SVGAGI. This chain's CDR3 is CASSYSAGGYGYTF. The CDR3 nucleotides read TGTGCCAGCAGTTACTCGGCGGGGGGATATGGCTACACCTTC.

This sequence joins TRBV20-1 and TRBJ1-1; 7 bases map to TRBD1. This CDR3 is built from 16 residues. V was clipped by 3 bases and J by 2 bases; unmatched bases: 12. The germline gives CDR1 DFQATT, CDR2 SNEGSKA (reference sequence). CDR3 residues: CSASPRGQRVNTEAFF. The CDR3 region has the DNA TGCAGTGCTAGTCCCCGGGGACAGAGAGTAAACACTGAAGCTTTCTTT.

This chain connects TRBV2 to TRBJ2-1; 7 bases line up with TRBD2. The J segment lost 2 bases and the V segment lost 7 bases, leaving 8 bases of the junction unmatched. The V gene's germline CDR1 is SNHLY and CDR2 FYNNEI. The CDR3 runs 15 residues. The CDR3 loop is CASNRGDPPYNEQFF. CDR3 bases: TGTGCCAGCAACCGGGGGGACCCCCCCTACAATGAGCAGTTCTTC.

The V call is TRBV11-2, the J call TRBJ2-7; 8 bases match TRBD1. There are 15 residues in the CDR3. Germline V CDR1 and CDR2: SGHAT, FQNNGV. The trim removed 0 bases at V and 6 bases at J, leaving 7 bases unmatched. CDR3 region: CASSLEFGTGREQYF. The CDR3 DNA is TGTGCCAGCAGCTTAGAGTTTGGGACAGGCCGCGAGCAGTACTTC. Full variable domain (remainder filled in from reference TRBV11-2 and TRBJ2-7): EAGVAQSPRYKIIEKRQSVAFWCNPISGHATLYWYQQILGQGPKLLIQFQNNGVVDDSQLPKDRFSAERLKGVDSTLKIQPAKLEDSAVYLCASSLEFGTGREQYFGPGTRLTVT.

V is TRBV10-3 and J is TRBJ2-1, with 11 bases lining up with TRBD2. Germline V gene data show CDR1 as ENHRY and CDR2 as SYGVKD. This CDR3 has 14 amino acids. Trimming removed 6 bases from V and 4 bases from J; junction bases left unmatched: 2. CDR3: CAISLAGGYNEQFF. CDR3 nucleotide sequence: TGTGCCATCAGCCTAGCGGGGGGATACAATGAGCAGTTCTTC.

This clone was counted a single time. The chain has TRBV19 and TRBJ1-4, with a weak D call TRBD1 (5 bases). V shed 3 bases and J shed 6 bases, with 11 bases lying between them. CDR3 length: 14 amino acids. Per germline, CDR1 LNHDA and CDR2 SQIVND (reference sequence). CDR3: CASSIRGTYEKLFF. CDR3 coding DNA: TGTGCCAGTAGTATTAGAGGGACTTATGAAAAACTGTTTTTT.

The genes are TRBV19 and TRBJ1-5; 7 bases map to TRBD1. The V gene's germline CDR1 is LNHDA and CDR2 SQIVND (reference sequence). The CDR3 has 14 residues. V shed 10 bases, J shed 4 bases, and the junction held 10 bases outside the gene matches. The CDR3 loop is CATCHRGWNQPQHF. CDR3 nucleotide sequence: TGTGCCACCTGTCACAGGGGCTGGAATCAGCCCCAGCATTTT. Combining the CDR3 with reference TRBV19 and TRBJ1-5 gives the whole variable domain DGGITQSPKYLFRKEGQNVTLSCEQNLNHDAMYWYRQDPGQGLRLIYYSQIVNDFQKGDIAEGYSVSREKKESFPLTVTSAQKNPTAFYLCATCHRGWNQPQHFGDGTRLSIL.

The genes are TRBV14 and TRBJ2-1; 8 bases line up with TRBD1. V lost 4 bases to trimming and J lost 6 bases; unmatched junction nucleotides: 14. The CDR3 totals 17 residues. Germline loops: CDR1 SGHDN, CDR2 FVKESK. The CDR3 region has the DNA TGTGCCAGCAGCCGCCTTGCAACCGGGACAGGCTCCAATGAGCAGTTCTTC. It codes for CASSRLATGTGSNEQFF.

This clone was counted a single time. This chain uses TRBV2 with TRBJ1-1; 9 bases line up with TRBD1. This CDR3 contains 14 residues. The germline V gene encodes CDR1 SNHLY and CDR2 FYNNEI. Germline trimming cut 4 bases from V and 7 bases from J; bases unmatched to any gene: 7. CDR3 DNA sequence: TGTGCCAGCAGTGCCTCGACAGGGGGTCTTGAAGCTTTCTTT. This gives the protein CASSASTGGLEAFF.

The chain couples TRBV2 to TRBJ1-5, with 8 nucleotides matching TRBD1. From germline, CDR1 is SNHLY and CDR2 FYNNEI. The CDR3 loop spans 15 amino acids. V was clipped by 5 bases and J by 0 bases; unmatched bases: 3. DNA for the CDR3: TGTGCCAGCAGTTCACAGGGGGATAGCAATCAGCCCCAGCATTTT. Its translation is CASSSQGDSNQPQHF.

The V gene is TRBV5-6, the J gene TRBJ1-5; TRBD1 matches at 7 bases. The ends lost 0 bases at V and 6 bases at J; junction bases unmatched: 3. Germline assignment: CDR1 SGHDT and CDR2 YYEEEE. There are 14 residues in the CDR3. CDR3 sequence: CASSLEGGPQPQHF. The DNA of the CDR3 is TGTGCCAGCAGCTTGGAAGGGGGCCCTCAGCCCCAGCATTTT.

The V and J genes are TRBV5-1 and TRBJ1-6; 7 nucleotides match TRBD1. The CDR3 has 15 residues. Losses at the gene ends were 0 bases for V and 7 bases for J; bases not matched to a gene: 4. CDR1 is SGHRS and CDR2 is YFSETQ in the germline V gene. This chain's CDR3 is CASSLVSGGNSPLHF. CDR3 DNA sequence: TGCGCCAGCAGCTTGGTTTCAGGGGGAAATTCACCCCTCCACTTT. The variable domain in full, completed from reference TRBV5-1 and TRBJ1-6, reads KAGVTQTPRYLIKTRGQQVTLSCSPISGHRSVSWYQQTPGQGLQFLFEYFSETQRNKGNFPGRFSGRQFSNSRSEMNVSTLELGDSALYLCASSLVSGGNSPLHFGNGTRLTVT.

The chain joins TRBV6-4 to TRBJ2-1; no reliable D call. The CDR3 covers 15 residues. In germline, CDR1 is MRHNA, CDR2 SNTAGT. The V end was cut by 6 bases, the J end by 0 bases, with 12 bases between. Written as DNA, the CDR3 is TGTGCCAGCAGCATCGACCGGAGCTCCTACAATGAGCAGTTCTTC. It translates to CASSIDRSSYNEQFF.

This clone has a single count. This chain links TRBV9 with TRBJ1-4, with D unclear. Germline V CDR1 and CDR2: SGDLS, YYNGEE. The CDR3 is 14 amino acids. With 0 bases removed from V and 5 bases from J, the gap between germline ends came to 8 bases. CDR3 protein: CASSVGAPNEKLFF. The CDR3 DNA follows: TGTGCCAGCAGCGTAGGGGCGCCGAATGAAAAACTGTTTTTT.

Details on this clone: The conserved phenylalanine or tryptophan is not found at the CDR3 terminus, so this likely reflects a read error. The chain is built from TRBV20-1 and TRBJ1-1; no clear D. Germline CDR1 DFQATT, CDR2 SNEGSKA (reference sequence). Trimming took off 0 bases at V and 7 bases at J, with 6 bases between the two ends. The CDR3 has 11 amino acids. The CDR3 sequence is CSARERDEAFL. The CDR3 DNA sequence: TGCAGTGCTAGAGAGCGGGATGAAGCTTTCCTT.

This clone was recorded once. The CDR3 protein is CSVASPTNTGELFF. CDR3 DNA sequence: TGCAGCGTTGCAAGCCCAACTAACACCGGGGAGCTGTTTTTT. This chain connects TRBV29-1 to TRBJ2-2; D gene uncertain. Germline V gene lookup returns CDR1 SQVTM and CDR2 ANQGSEA. V dropped 4 bases and J dropped 2 bases, with 11 bases sitting between them. CDR3 size: 14 residues.

The chain carries TRBV3-1 (or the pseudogene TRBV3-2) and TRBJ1-5; no reliable D call. Germline CDR1 and CDR2: LGHDT and YNNKEL (reference sequence). V was pared by 2 bases and J by 3 bases, with 8 bases between. There are 14 residues in the CDR3. The CDR3 DNA reads TGTGCCAGCAGCCAACTCCCCTTCAATCAGCCCCAGCATTTT. It yields the protein CASSQLPFNQPQHF.

The chain has TRBV2 and TRBJ1-1, with a weak D call TRBD1 (5 bases). This CDR3 spans 14 amino acids. The germline V and J ends were trimmed by 7 bases and 5 bases, with 17 bases remaining between them. Germline V gene data show CDR1 as SNHLY and CDR2 as FYNNEI. CDR3 region: CASTVPGLRTEAFF. The CDR3 DNA sequence: TGTGCCAGCACGGTCCCAGGGTTGAGGACTGAAGCTTTCTTT.

This chain joins TRBV3-1 (or the pseudogene TRBV3-2) and TRBJ1-6, with D uncertain. CDR3 size: 11 residues. Trimming shortened V by 5 bases and J by 11 bases, and 7 bases separated the two germline ends. Per germline, CDR1 LGHDT and CDR2 YNNKEL (reference sequence). This CDR3 is CASSGGTPLHF. CDR3 in DNA: TGTGCCAGCAGCGGAGGAACACCCCTCCACTTT.

The chain has TRBV27 and TRBJ2-6; weak D call: TRBD2 (6 bases). Germline lookup yields CDR1 MNHEY and CDR2 SMNVEV (reference sequence). The CDR3 sequence is 17 residues long. Trimming took off 10 bases at V and 2 bases at J, with 21 bases between the two ends. In nucleotides, the CDR3 is TGTGCCACCTCGTGGAGGGCCGTGGGAACTGGGGCCAACGTCCTGACTTTC. Translating it yields CATSWRAVGTGANVLTF. Together with reference TRBV27 and TRBJ2-6, the CDR3 gives the full variable domain: EAQVTQNPRYLITVTGKKLTVTCSQNMNHEYMSWYRQDPGLGLRQIYYSMNVEVTDKGDVPEGYKVSRKEKRNFPLILESPSPNQTSLYFCATSWRAVGTGANVLTFGAGSRLTVL.

The CDR3, as DNA: TGTGCCAGCGGGCGGGGGGGCGGACGACGGTTTGAAAAACTGTTTTTT. This sequence encodes CASGRGGGRRFEKLFF. V usage is TRBV11-2 and J usage is TRBJ1-4, with a possible D match to TRBD1 (6 bases). The CDR3 spans 16 residues. V was shortened by 8 bases and J by 7 bases, with 23 bases between the two germline ends. Germline V gene lookup returns CDR1 SGHAT and CDR2 FQNNGV.

The V and J genes are TRBV28 and TRBJ1-2; 8 nucleotides agree with TRBD1. The CDR3 totals 14 residues. Looked up from germline, CDR1 is MDHEN and CDR2 is SYDVKM. With 6 bases clipped from V and 6 bases from J, the junction kept 9 bases outside the gene matches. The CDR3 loop reads CASRDNDRGHGYTF. The CDR3, as DNA: TGTGCCAGCAGGGATAACGACAGGGGCCATGGCTACACCTTC.

V usage is TRBV16 and J usage is TRBJ1-2, with D hard to call. The CDR3 sequence is 15 residues long. CDR1 and CDR2 from the germline V gene are KGHSY and FQNENV. The ends were cut back, 0 bases at V and 4 bases at J, with 12 bases in the middle. CDR3 DNA: TGTGCCAGCAGCCAATCGGCAGGCACCTCCTATGGCTACACCTTC. It encodes CASSQSAGTSYGYTF.

The V gene is TRBV27, the J gene TRBJ1-2, with TRBD1 matching 10 bases. The CDR3 length is 17 residues. The V and J ends lost 6 bases and 2 bases, in that order; junction bases with no gene match: 12. Germline loops: CDR1 MNHEY, CDR2 SMNVEV (reference sequence). CDR3 coding DNA: TGTGCCAGCAGCCTATACTCGACAGGGGGCTTCAACTATGGCTACACCTTC. This codes for CASSLYSTGGFNYGYTF.

The chain's CDR3 is CATSDSSHGPGDTQYF. As DNA, the CDR3 is TGTGCCACCAGTGATTCCTCCCACGGGCCGGGGGATACGCAGTATTTT. V usage is TRBV24-1 and J usage is TRBJ2-3; TRBD2 might be the D (5 bases). Trimming shortened V by 2 bases and J by 6 bases, and 17 bases separated the two germline ends. The CDR3 covers 16 residues. From germline, CDR1 is KGHDR and CDR2 SFDVKD.

This chain links TRBV5-4 with TRBJ1-4, with D possibly matching TRBD1 (5 bases). V lost 3 bases, J lost 6 bases, and 15 bases lay in between. The CDR3 length is 15 residues. Germline assignment: CDR1 SGHNT and CDR2 YYREEE (reference sequence). CDR3 loop: CASSSRPAGDEKLFF. CDR3 sequence (DNA): TGTGCCAGCAGCTCCCGACCTGCGGGGGATGAAAAACTGTTTTTT.

The J gene is TRBJ2-3, the V gene TRBV5-1; a weak D match, TRBD1 (6 bases). This CDR3 contains 17 residues. Looked up from germline, CDR1 is SGHRS and CDR2 is YFSETQ. V lost 3 bases to trimming and J lost 4 bases, with 21 bases between them. The CDR3 region has the DNA TGCGCCAGCAGCTCCGGACAGTCGAGTTTTAGCGCAGATACGCAGTATTTT. It is translated as CASSSGQSSFSADTQYF.

V and J are TRBV18 and TRBJ1-1; 9 nucleotides agree with TRBD1. Unmatched junction bases numbered 12, after V lost 3 bases and J lost 4 bases. CDR3 length: 17 residues. Looked up from germline, CDR1 is KGHSH and CDR2 is LQKENI. CDR3: CASSPSTTRDRATEAFF. The CDR3 nucleotides are TGTGCCAGCTCACCCTCCACAACTCGGGACAGGGCCACTGAAGCTTTCTTT.

The CDR3 reads CATSPGLAGGSAGELFF. CDR3 bases: TGTGCCACCAGTCCGGGACTAGCGGGGGGGTCCGCCGGGGAGCTGTTTTTT. This chain joins TRBV24-1 and TRBJ2-2; 16 bases match TRBD2. Germline CDR1 is KGHDR and CDR2 is SFDVKD. V lost 6 bases to trimming and J lost 6 bases; unmatched junction nucleotides: 6. This CDR3 has 17 amino acids.

The rearrangement uses TRBV11-2 and TRBJ2-7, with 9 nucleotides matching TRBD2. CDR1 is SGHAT and CDR2 is FQNNGV in the germline V gene. CDR3 size: 16 residues. V gave up 0 bases and J gave up 6 bases; unmatched junction bases: 9. This CDR3 is CASSLEVAGVEREQYF. CDR3 in DNA: TGTGCCAGCAGCTTAGAGGTAGCGGGGGTTGAACGCGAGCAGTACTTC. Variable domain in full (rest from reference TRBV11-2 and TRBJ2-7): EAGVAQSPRYKIIEKRQSVAFWCNPISGHATLYWYQQILGQGPKLLIQFQNNGVVDDSQLPKDRFSAERLKGVDSTLKIQPAKLEDSAVYLCASSLEVAGVEREQYFGPGTRLTVT.

This clone appeared a single time. This sample includes further DNA sequences coding for the same CDR3. The chain employs TRBV6-5 and TRBJ1-1; 8 bases fit TRBD1. CDR3 size: 13 residues. With V trimmed by 5 bases and J by 4 bases, 3 bases remained unmatched. Germline CDR1 MNHEY, CDR2 SVGAGI. CDR3 protein: CASSQTGGTEAFF. In DNA form, the CDR3 reads TGTGCCAGCAGTCAAACAGGGGGCACTGAAGCTTTCTTT.